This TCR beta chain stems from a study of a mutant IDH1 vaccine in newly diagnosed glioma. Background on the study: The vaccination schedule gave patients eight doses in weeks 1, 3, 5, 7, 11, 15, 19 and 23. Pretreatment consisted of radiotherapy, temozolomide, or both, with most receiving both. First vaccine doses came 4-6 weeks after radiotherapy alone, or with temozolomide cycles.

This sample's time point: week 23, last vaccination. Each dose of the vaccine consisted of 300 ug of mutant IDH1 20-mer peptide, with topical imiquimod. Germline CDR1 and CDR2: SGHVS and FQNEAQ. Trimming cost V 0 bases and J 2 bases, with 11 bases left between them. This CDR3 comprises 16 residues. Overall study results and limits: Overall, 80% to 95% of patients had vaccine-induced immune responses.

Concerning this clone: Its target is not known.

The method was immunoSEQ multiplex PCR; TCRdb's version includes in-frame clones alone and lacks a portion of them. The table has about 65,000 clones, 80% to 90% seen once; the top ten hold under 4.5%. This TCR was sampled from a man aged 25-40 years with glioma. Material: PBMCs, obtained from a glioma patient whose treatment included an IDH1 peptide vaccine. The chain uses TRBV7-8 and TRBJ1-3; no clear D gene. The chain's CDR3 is CASSLAEAWTGNTIYF. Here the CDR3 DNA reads TGTGCCAGCAGCTTAGCTGAGGCTTGGACTGGAAACACCATATATTTT.